The TCR beta chain under discussion was sequenced for a study of blood T cell repertoires in COVID-19. As for the study in general: The cDNA or gDNA used as material had been derived from T cells, B-cell-depleted T cells, or PBMCs.

Per the authors' pipeline: Reference gene primer amplification yielded estimated nucleated cell counts. Clones were sequenced by immunoSEQ multiplex PCR, and TCRdb holds only the in-frame ones, with some missing. The D gene and trimming were derived from the DNA, and the V and J assignments and clone size from that table. There are more than 100,000 clones in the sample; around 87% occur only once, and 2% to 2.5% lies in the top ten. V dropped 3 bases and J dropped 9 bases, with 6 bases sitting between them. The CDR3 extends over 12 amino acids. Sequenced material: peripheral blood. V and J are TRBV12-3 or TRBV12-4 and TRBJ1-6; TRBD1 might be the D (5 bases). The TCR sequence derives from a man in his fifties with active COVID-19. The CDR3, as DNA: TGTGCCAGCAGTTTTAGGGGTTCACCCCTCCACTTT. It codes for CASSFRGSPLHF.